The entry below gives a single TCR beta chain sequence along with its context. Its antigen specificity is not known. Per-base qualities were not stored, and no clone one base away is much larger. The data derive from a study of T cell responses to AZD1222 COVID-19 vaccine (dated by TCRdb to the early 2020s). For context, the study as a whole: AZD1222 recipients whose second dose came at about 4 weeks and those whose second dose came at about 12 weeks were combined into one group, since spike-specific TCR depth and breadth did not differ between the two schedules. Trial participants were enrolled by age into subgroups of 18-55, 56-69 and 70-plus years, and around 150, 29 and 61 TCR-sequenced participants, respectively, were included in these subgroups. A total of 233 trial participants underwent TCR sequencing, of whom approximately 210 received two doses of AZD1222 and about 26 received two doses of the MenACWY control vaccine.

The intended sense of this specimen's time point label: baseline before first vaccination. Vaccinee samples were obtained from the UK trials COV001 and COV002, which included a single-blind randomized controlled phase 2/3 trial of AZD1222 (ChAdOx1 nCoV-19) in healthy adults. For TCRbeta chain sequencing, PBMC samples from trial participants were taken at day 0 and at day 28 after the second dose. The study at large found these results: Epitopes outside the regions mutated in the B.1.351 and B.1.1.7 variants were reportedly recognized by nearly half of the unique spike-specific TCRs. The 56-69-year group was small, and its depth increase did not reach significance, likely because of low power. Participants were mostly white British and included more females than males, and it was suggested by the authors that clonal diversity may have been underestimated. Because no samples from the day 14 peak response were available, repertoires could be characterized only after the peak T cell response. After two AZD1222 doses, spike-specific TCR breadth and depth were significantly higher than at day 0 and than in MenACWY recipients. The whole spike protein was spanned by vaccine-associated CD4 TCRs, and dominant responses were seen in regions 160-218 and 743-854. Conclusions about previously exposed vaccinees are limited because only a handful of AZD1222 recipients were SARS-CoV-2 seropositive at baseline.

The CDR3 regions of human TCRbeta chains were analyzed by immunosequencing. As for the authors' bioinformatics: TCRs in the repertoires were matched against a reference library of SARS-CoV-2-specific TCRs that had been generated with the MIRA antigen-specificity platform. Breadth was defined as the fraction of unique TCRs that were SARS-CoV-2-associated, and depth was defined as the fraction of total T cells that were SARS-CoV-2-associated. Using the MIRA data, each spike-specific TCR was mapped to the spike region that the TCR reacts to and placed in a CD4 or CD8 class. Log10-transformed breadth and depth values were compared by one-way ANOVA with Sidak's multiple comparisons tests. TCRdb re-hosts the immuneACCESS table, in-frame sequences only. Its copies lack some clones; in the studies checked, an unresolved V gene accounts for under half of them, and the cause for the rest is not known. D and trimming come from the DNA, and the V and J calls and clone size come from that table. In all, the sample holds approximately 150,000 clones, and roughly 90% of those were seen once. Under 1.5% of the sample is taken by the ten largest.

The germline V gene gives CDR1 as KGHSH and CDR2 as LQKENI. The CDR3 holds 17 amino acids from the cysteine to the phenylalanine. Kept here is only the CDR3 DNA, which spans 51 bases and is read in frame from base 1. The V end gives up 3 bases and the J end 5 bases, leaving 12 bases in the junction not matched to a gene. This material consisted of peripheral blood, taken on day 0 of AZD1222 vaccination. The source of this sequence is an adult in good health. The chain joins TRBV18 to TRBJ1-3; the central 8 bases match TRBD1. The DNA reads as follows: TGTGCCAGCTCACCTACGAACGACAGGGGCGGGAGAAACACCATATATTTT. This is translated as CASSPTNDRGGRNTIYF.